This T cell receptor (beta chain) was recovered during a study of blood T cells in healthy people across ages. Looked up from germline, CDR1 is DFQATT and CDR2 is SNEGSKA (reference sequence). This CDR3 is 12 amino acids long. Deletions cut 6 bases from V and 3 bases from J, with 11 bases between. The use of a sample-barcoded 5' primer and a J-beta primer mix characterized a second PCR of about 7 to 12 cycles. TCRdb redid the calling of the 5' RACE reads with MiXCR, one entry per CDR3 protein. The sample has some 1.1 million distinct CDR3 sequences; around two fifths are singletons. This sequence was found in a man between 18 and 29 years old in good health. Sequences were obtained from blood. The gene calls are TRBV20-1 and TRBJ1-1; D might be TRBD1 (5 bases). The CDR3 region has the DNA TGCAGTGCCGAAGGGGCGGACACTGAAGCTTTCTTT. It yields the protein CSAEGADTEAFF.